Listed below are T cell receptor beta chains from one sample, sequenced in a study of T cell clonotyping in hematopoietic cell transplantation. TCRdb's table, derived via immunoSEQ multiplex PCR, lists solely in-frame clones and lacks some. The sample lists around 21,000 clones; under 90% were seen once. Sample: peripheral blood mononuclear cells, taken before stem cell transplant. The receptor source for this set is a man aged 18 to 30 with biphenotypic leukemia. Some clones in this sample may be carry-over from other donors' samples. CDR3s include the opening cysteine and the closing phenylalanine or tryptophan. D genes are given only for firm matches. Clone sizes are given selectively: once, few, many, or a class where the clone is expanded.

>TRBJ2-4|TRBV11-3|TRBD1|.
CASSPGLNRGKAKNIQYF
TGTGCCAGCAGCCCTGGCCTGAACAGGGGAAAAGCCAAAAACATTCAGTACTTC
>TRBJ2-2|TRBV28|.|.
CASSSRGEGTGELFF
TGTGCCAGCAGTTCTAGGGGGGAAGGCACCGGGGAGCTGTTTTTT
>TRBJ1-1|TRBV30|.|.
CAWSVPVGVTEAFF
TGTGCCTGGAGTGTTCCTGTCGGGGTCACTGAAGCTTTCTTT
>TRBJ2-7|TRBV19|.|.
CASSISLSLSYEQYF
TGTGCCAGTAGTATATCCCTATCCCTCTCCTACGAGCAGTACTTC
>TRBJ1-5|TRBV6-1|.|.
CASSETWQPQHF
TGTGCCAGCAGTGAAACATGGCAGCCCCAGCATTTT
>TRBJ2-3|TRBV7-3|TRBD1|once
CASSPSSGTGDTQYF
TGTGCCAGCAGCCCCTCATCCGGGACAGGAGATACGCAGTATTTT
>TRBJ2-5|TRBV19|.|.
CASSGDSEGETQYF
TGTGCCAGTAGCGGGGATTCCGAGGGAGAGACCCAGTACTTC
>TRBJ1-6|TRBV11-2|.|.
CASSSPENNSPLHF
TGTGCCAGCAGCTCCCCGGAAAATAATTCACCCCTCCACTTT
>TRBJ2-7|TRBV19|.|.
CASNQPRDGLYEQYF
TGTGCCAGTAACCAACCCCGGGACGGACTCTACGAGCAGTACTTC
>TRBJ1-1|TRBV5-6|TRBD1|.
CASSSYRLDRANTEAFF
TGTGCCAGCAGCTCCTACCGCCTAGACAGGGCGAACACTGAAGCTTTCTTT
>TRBJ2-2|TRBV30|.|.
CAWRRSGGDTGELFF
TGTGCCTGGAGGAGGTCGGGGGGCGACACCGGGGAGCTGTTTTTT
>TRBJ1-2|TRBV19|.|.
CASSIMPEPYGYTF
TGTGCCAGTAGTATCATGCCCGAGCCCTATGGCTACACCTTC
>TRBJ2-7|TRBV27|.|.
CASSILLGQTSEQYF
TGTGCCAGCAGTATCCTTCTGGGACAGACTAGCGAGCAGTACTTC
>TRBJ2-2|TRBV30|.|once
CAWFGELFF
TGTGCCTGGTTCGGGGAGCTGTTTTTT
>TRBJ2-1|TRBV7-2|TRBD2|.
CASSRLAGGYNEQFF
TGTGCCAGCAGCCGACTAGCGGGAGGGTACAATGAGCAGTTCTTC
>TRBJ2-2|TRBV7-9|.|.
CASSWVLNTGELFF
TGTGCCAGCAGCTGGGTCTTGAACACCGGGGAGCTGTTTTTT
>TRBJ1-2|TRBV4-2|.|once
CASSLRTSGYTF
TGTGCCAGCAGCCTCCGTACGTCTGGCTACACCTTC
>TRBJ1-5|TRBV25-1|.|.
CASSELSNQPQHF
TGTGCCAGCAGTGAATTGAGCAATCAGCCCCAGCATTTT
>TRBJ1-3|TRBV5-6|.|.
CASSRGVFSGNTIYF
TGTGCCAGCAGCCGGGGGGTTTTCTCTGGAAACACCATATATTTT
>TRBJ1-6|TRBV6-5|TRBD1|.
CASSATTGDNSPLHF
TGTGCCAGCAGTGCAACGACAGGGGACAATTCACCCCTCCACTTT
>TRBJ1-3|TRBV29-1|.|.
CSVGGGGSGNTIYF
TGCAGCGTTGGCGGTGGGGGCTCTGGAAACACCATATATTTT
>TRBJ2-7|TRBV18|TRBD1|.
CASSPDRGTYEQYF
TGTGCCAGCTCACCGGACAGGGGGACCTACGAGCAGTACTTC
>TRBJ1-3|TRBV19|.|.
CASTAVRRPAGNTIYF
TGTGCCAGTACCGCCGTGAGGAGGCCCGCCGGGAACACCATATATTTT
>TRBJ2-7|TRBV7-9|TRBD1|.
CASSPGTVEQYF
TGTGCCAGCAGCCCAGGGACAGTCGAGCAGTACTTC
>TRBJ2-7|TRBV27|.|.
CASSSALNSYEQYF
TGTGCCAGCAGTTCGGCTCTCAACTCCTACGAGCAGTACTTC